These 26 T cell receptor beta chains were sequenced from one sample in a study of cytomegalovirus exposure and HLA in healthy donors. The PCR made use of 60 Vbeta and 13 Jbeta primers. The assay was immunoSEQ multiplex PCR, and TCRdb's table has in-frame clones only and misses some. The profile shows about 190,000 clones, roughly four fifths of them singletons. Sequenced: PBMCs. The source is a man aged 18 to 30 in good health and CMV-seronegative.

The V call is TRBV28, the J call TRBJ2-7; 13 nucleotides align to TRBD2. Germline V gene data show CDR1 as MDHEN and CDR2 as SYDVKM. Germline trimming cut 2 bases from V and 4 bases from J; bases unmatched to any gene: 8. CDR3 length: 17 residues. The CDR3 region is CASSLEPGTSGNYEQYF. CDR3 bases: TGTGCCAGCAGTTTAGAACCAGGGACTAGCGGGAATTACGAGCAGTACTTC. Complete variable domain (other parts from reference TRBV28 and TRBJ2-7): DVKVTQSSRYLVKRTGEKVFLECVQDMDHENMFWYRQDPGLGLRLIYFSYDVKMKEKGDIPEGYSVSREKKERFSLILESASTNQTSMYLCASSLEPGTSGNYEQYFGPGTRLTVT.

J is TRBJ2-3 and V is TRBV7-3; D may be TRBD2 (5 bases). The germline V and J ends were trimmed by 2 bases and 2 bases, with 8 bases remaining between them. Germline V gives CDR1 SGHTA, CDR2 FQGTGA. This CDR3 contains 14 residues. The CDR3 coding sequence is TGTGCCAGCAGCTTAGGACTCTCCACAGATACGCAGTATTTT. It translates to CASSLGLSTDTQYF. Looking up the rest from reference TRBV7-3 and TRBJ2-3 gives the full variable domain: GAGVSQTPSNKVTEKGKYVELRCDPISGHTALYWYRQSLGQGPEFLIYFQGTGAADDSGLPNDRFFAVRPEGSVSTLKIQRTERGDSAVYLCASSLGLSTDTQYFGPGTRLTVL.

This clone was seen only a few times. The chain recombines TRBV28 with TRBJ1-4, with D possibly being TRBD1 (5 bases). V lost 6 bases to trimming and J lost 4 bases, with 15 bases between them. CDR3 size: 15 residues. CDR1 MDHEN and CDR2 SYDVKM come from the germline V gene. CDR3 loop: CASSPGGGFNEKLFF. CDR3 coding DNA: TGTGCCAGCAGCCCGGGGGGGGGTTTTAATGAAAAACTGTTTTTT.

The V and J genes are TRBV7-2 and TRBJ1-3; 7 nucleotides align to TRBD1. The CDR3 is made up of 16 amino acids. Trimming removed 5 bases from V and 0 bases from J; junction bases left unmatched: 7. Germline CDR1 is SGHTA and CDR2 is FQGNSA. The CDR3 loop reads CASSVQGPLSGNTIYF. The CDR3 DNA follows: TGTGCCAGCAGCGTACAGGGGCCGCTCTCTGGAAACACCATATATTTT.

The gene calls are TRBV6-1 and TRBJ2-7, with a possible D match to TRBD1 (6 bases). Looked up from germline, CDR1 is MNHNS and CDR2 is SASEGT. This CDR3 spans 15 amino acids. V lost 2 bases and J lost 4, with 15 bases in between. CDR3 in amino acids: CASSELKGVRYEQYF. For the CDR3, the DNA is TGTGCCAGCAGTGAATTGAAGGGGGTCAGGTACGAGCAGTACTTC.

The gene calls are TRBV14 and TRBJ2-7; TRBD1 matches at 10 bases. From germline, CDR1 is SGHDN and CDR2 FVKESK. Losses at the gene ends were 7 bases for V and 2 bases for J; bases not matched to a gene: 5. CDR3 length: 14 residues. The chain's CDR3 is CASTYGTGAYEQYF. The DNA for the CDR3 is TGTGCCAGCACCTACGGGACAGGGGCCTACGAGCAGTACTTC.

This clone was observed once. The CDR3 nucleotides are TGTGCCAGCTCAGCCGGACAGATGGCTGAAGCTTTCTTT. This encodes CASSAGQMAEAFF. The chain uses TRBV18 and TRBJ1-1; weak D call: TRBD1 (6 bases). Trimming left V 5 bases short and J 6 bases short, with 13 bases between. This CDR3 is 13 amino acids long. Germline CDR1 reads KGHSH; CDR2 reads LQKENI.

This rearrangement joins TRBV7-9 to TRBJ2-5; TRBD1 might be the D (5 bases). V dropped 3 bases and J dropped 2 bases, with 10 bases sitting between them. The CDR3 is made up of 14 amino acids. CDR1 is SEHNR and CDR2 is FQNEAQ in the germline V gene (reference sequence). CDR3 amino acids: CASSFRQLQETQYF. DNA of the CDR3: TGTGCCAGCAGCTTTCGACAGCTTCAAGAGACCCAGTACTTC.

The V gene is TRBV5-6, the J gene TRBJ2-7; 8 bases fit TRBD1. Trimming cost V 0 bases and J 6 bases; bases outside gene matches: 11. Germline V gene lookup returns CDR1 SGHDT and CDR2 YYEEEE. CDR3 length: 16 residues. In DNA, the CDR3 is TGTGCCAGCAGCTTGGTATTCATTCAGGGGGCGAGCGAGCAGTACTTC. Translating gives CASSLVFIQGASEQYF.

The rearrangement links TRBV6-1 to TRBJ2-7; D unresolved. Trimming removed 4 bases at V and 1 base at J, with 8 bases between. Germline V CDR1 and CDR2: MNHNS, SASEGT. The CDR3 spans 13 residues. This chain's CDR3 is CASSVIQSYEQYF. The CDR3 region has the DNA TGTGCCAGCAGTGTCATACAGTCCTACGAGCAGTACTTC.

The chain is built from TRBV4-2 and TRBJ2-2; no firm D call. Germline CDR1 and CDR2: LGHNA and YNFKEQ. This CDR3 has 15 amino acids. V was cut by 0 bases and J by 4 bases, with 9 bases left in between. The CDR3 sequence: CASSQDSRSTGELFF. Here the CDR3 DNA reads TGTGCCAGCAGCCAAGACTCCCGGAGCACCGGGGAGCTGTTTTTT.

This sequence joins TRBV2 and TRBJ2-5, with a possible D match to TRBD2 (5 bases). The CDR3 is made up of 16 amino acids. Trimming took off 8 bases at V and 11 bases at J, with 30 bases between the two ends. CDR1 and CDR2 (germline): SNHLY, FYNNEI. CDR3: CASPSVTERGDYGQYF. As DNA, the CDR3 is TGTGCCAGCCCCTCAGTCACAGAGAGAGGAGACTACGGGCAGTACTTC.

V is TRBV7-8 and J is TRBJ1-2, with 9 bases that match TRBD1. Per the germline V gene, CDR1 is SGHVS and CDR2 is FQNEAQ. This CDR3 contains 16 residues. J lost 5 bases, V lost 2 bases, and 9 bases had no gene match. The CDR3 coding sequence is TGTGCCAGCAGCTTAAACACAGGGGGCGGTGGATATGGCTACACCTTC. Protein sequence: CASSLNTGGGGYGYTF.

The J gene is TRBJ1-5, the V gene TRBV2, with TRBD1 matching 9 bases. Germline assignment: CDR1 SNHLY and CDR2 FYNNEI. The CDR3 loop spans 17 amino acids. With V trimmed by 6 bases and J by 7 bases, 16 bases remained unmatched. The CDR3 nucleotides read TGTGCCAGCAGCTTAAGAGGGACAGGGAGATTCGGGCAGCCCCAGCATTTT. This gives the protein CASSLRGTGRFGQPQHF.

This chain connects TRBV6-5 to TRBJ2-5, with a weak D call TRBD1 (6 bases). V was trimmed by 0 bases and J by 3 bases, leaving 11 bases between them. Germline-derived CDR1 and CDR2 are MNHEY and SVGAGI. This CDR3 comprises 15 residues. DNA of the CDR3: TGTGCCAGCAGTTACTCGCCAGGGGCGGAAGAGACCCAGTACTTC. Protein product: CASSYSPGAEETQYF.

This chain links TRBV5-1 with TRBJ2-7; TRBD2 aligns across 12 bases. Germline CDR1 reads SGHRS; CDR2 reads YFSETQ. The V and J ends lost 4 bases and 0 bases, in that order; junction bases with no gene match: 11. CDR3 length equals 18 residues. The CDR3 here is CASSGGLAGADSSYEQYF. The CDR3 DNA reads as TGCGCCAGCAGCGGGGGACTAGCGGGCGCCGACAGCTCCTACGAGCAGTACTTC.

The gene calls are TRBV11-3 and TRBJ1-3; 9 bases line up with TRBD1. The ends lost 4 bases at V and 13 bases at J; junction bases unmatched: 5. CDR1 is SGHNT and CDR2 is YENEEA in the germline V gene. The CDR3 runs 12 residues. CDR3 DNA sequence: TGTGCCAGCAGCTCGGGGACAGGGTCAATATATTTT. The encoded protein is CASSSGTGSIYF.

This sequence joins TRBV7-2 and TRBJ1-2; D remains unclear. V was clipped by 3 bases and J by 4 bases, with 12 bases between them. The CDR3 contains 14 residues. The germline V gene encodes CDR1 SGHTA and CDR2 FQGNSA. For the CDR3, the DNA is TGTGCCAGCAGCTTCGTGGTGGCAGTCTATGGCTACACCTTC. Translating it yields CASSFVVAVYGYTF.

The rearrangement joins TRBV6-5 to TRBJ2-7, with D possibly matching TRBD1 (6 bases). The germline V gene encodes CDR1 MNHEY and CDR2 SVGAGI. This CDR3 spans 14 amino acids. The germline V and J ends were trimmed by 5 bases and 0 bases, with 11 bases remaining between them. CDR3 in DNA: TGTGCCAGCAGTCCCGGGACACCCTCCTACGAGCAGTACTTC. Protein: CASSPGTPSYEQYF.

The chain combines TRBV4-1 with TRBJ1-2; 10 bases match TRBD1. CDR1 and CDR2 from the germline V gene are MGHRA and YSYEKL. This CDR3 is 16 amino acids long. The V and J ends lost 1 base and 5 bases, in that order; junction bases with no gene match: 7. The CDR3 loop is CASSQGGDRGRYGYTF. The CDR3 nucleotides read TGCGCCAGCAGCCAAGGAGGGGACAGGGGAAGGTATGGCTACACCTTC.

The J gene is TRBJ1-1, the V gene TRBV9; D call uncertain. This CDR3 has 14 residues. The germline V gene encodes CDR1 SGDLS and CDR2 YYNGEE. V lost 5 bases to trimming and J lost 6 bases, with 17 bases between them. The CDR3 spells CASSYGLSAAEAFF. DNA of the CDR3: TGTGCCAGCAGTTATGGACTTTCCGCCGCTGAAGCTTTCTTT.

About this clone: Germline and junction disagree at one end, which may indicate a read error. The chain recombines TRBV27 with TRBJ1-5; TRBD1 is a possible D gene (6 bases). CDR3 size: 16 residues. CDR1 is MNHEY, CDR2 SMNVEV, per germline (reference sequence). The CDR3 DNA reads as TGTGCCAGCGGTTTCTCCGCACAGGGAAGCAATCAGCCCCAGCATTTT. This encodes CASGFSAQGSNQPQHF.

The rearrangement links TRBV9 to TRBJ2-1; D may be TRBD1 (5 bases). The CDR3 spans 20 residues. In germline, CDR1 is SGDLS, CDR2 YYNGEE. V was trimmed by 3 bases and J by 0 bases, leaving 25 bases between them. CDR3 loop: CASSATFGHKLLGSYNEQFF. CDR3 coding DNA: TGTGCCAGCAGCGCCACCTTCGGACATAAATTATTGGGCTCCTACAATGAGCAGTTCTTC.

J is TRBJ2-5 and V is TRBV7-8; tentatively, D is TRBD2 (7 bases). Trimming removed 4 bases from V and 9 bases from J, with 18 bases in between. The CDR3 is 14 residues long. The germline CDR1 and CDR2 sequences are SGHVS and FQNEAQ. Written as DNA, the CDR3 is TGTGCCAGCAGCTCACAGGGAGGGGAGTTGGCCCAGTACTTC. Its translation is CASSSQGGELAQYF.

This rearrangement joins TRBV29-1 to TRBJ1-3; no reliable D call. V was shortened by 7 bases and J by 4 bases, with 11 bases between the two germline ends. The germline CDR1 and CDR2 sequences are SQVTM and ANQGSEA. There are 12 residues in the CDR3. The CDR3: CSGWLSGNTIYF. CDR3 DNA sequence: TGCAGCGGGTGGCTTTCGGGAAACACCATATATTTT.

V usage is TRBV5-1 and J usage is TRBJ2-5; TRBD1 aligns across 10 bases. This CDR3 has 16 amino acids. V lost 0 bases to trimming and J lost 1 base; unmatched junction nucleotides: 3. Per germline, CDR1 SGHRS and CDR2 YFSETQ. CDR3 bases: TGCGCCAGCAGCTTGGTCGGGGACAGGGGCCAAGAGACCCAGTACTTC. This gives the protein CASSLVGDRGQETQYF.